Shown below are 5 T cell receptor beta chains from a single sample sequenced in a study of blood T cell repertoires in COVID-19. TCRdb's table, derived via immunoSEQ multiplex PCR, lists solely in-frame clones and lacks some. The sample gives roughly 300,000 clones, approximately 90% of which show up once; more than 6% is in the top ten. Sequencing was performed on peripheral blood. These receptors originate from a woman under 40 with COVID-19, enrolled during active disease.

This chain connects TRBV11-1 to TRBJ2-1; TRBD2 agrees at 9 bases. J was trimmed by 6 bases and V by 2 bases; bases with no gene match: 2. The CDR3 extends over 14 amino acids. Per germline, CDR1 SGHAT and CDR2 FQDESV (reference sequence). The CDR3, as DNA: TGTGCCAGCAGCTTAATAGCGGGAGCCAATGAGCAGTTCTTC. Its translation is CASSLIAGANEQFF.

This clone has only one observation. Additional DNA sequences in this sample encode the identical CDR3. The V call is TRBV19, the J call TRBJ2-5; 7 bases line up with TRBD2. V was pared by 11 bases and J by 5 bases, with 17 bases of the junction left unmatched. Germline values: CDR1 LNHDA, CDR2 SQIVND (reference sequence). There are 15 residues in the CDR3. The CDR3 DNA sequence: TGTGCCTGGGGGTGGGGCGGGGAGGGTCAGGAGACCCAGTACTTC. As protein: CAWGWGGEGQETQYF.

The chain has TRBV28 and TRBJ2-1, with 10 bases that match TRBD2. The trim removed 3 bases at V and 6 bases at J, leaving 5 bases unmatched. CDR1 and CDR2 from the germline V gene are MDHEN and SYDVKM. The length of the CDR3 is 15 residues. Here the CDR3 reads CASSFFSSGSNEQFF. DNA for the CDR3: TGTGCCAGCAGTTTCTTCTCTAGCGGGAGCAATGAGCAGTTCTTC. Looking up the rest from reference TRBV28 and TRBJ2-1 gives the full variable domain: DVKVTQSSRYLVKRTGEKVFLECVQDMDHENMFWYRQDPGLGLRLIYFSYDVKMKEKGDIPEGYSVSREKKERFSLILESASTNQTSMYLCASSFFSSGSNEQFFGPGTRLTVL.

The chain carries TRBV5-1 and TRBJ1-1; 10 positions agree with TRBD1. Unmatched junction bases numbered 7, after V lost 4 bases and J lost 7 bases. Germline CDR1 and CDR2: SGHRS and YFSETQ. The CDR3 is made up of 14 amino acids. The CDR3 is CASSLGQGFGEAFF. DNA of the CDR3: TGCGCCAGCAGCCTGGGACAGGGGTTTGGTGAAGCTTTCTTT.

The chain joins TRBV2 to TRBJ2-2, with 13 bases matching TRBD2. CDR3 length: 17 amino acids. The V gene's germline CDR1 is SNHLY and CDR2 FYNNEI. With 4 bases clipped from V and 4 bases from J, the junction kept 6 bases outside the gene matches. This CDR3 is CASSVLAGGPGTGELFF. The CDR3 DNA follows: TGTGCCAGCAGTGTACTAGCGGGAGGGCCGGGCACCGGGGAGCTGTTTTTT.